This is a list of T cell receptor beta chains from one sample in a study of blood T cells in healthy people across ages. Each CDR3 protein gets one entry after TCRdb re-called the 5' RACE reads with MiXCR. The table lists about 640,000 distinct CDR3 sequences, 58% of them singletons, with 30% to 40% in the top ten. The specimen was blood. These receptors originate from a man aged 55 to 70 in good health. Both conserved end residues are part of each CDR3. D genes are given only for firm matches. Expanded clones are given a class, and other clones once, few, many or no size at all.

abundance: .; d_gene: TRBD2; j_gene: TRBJ2-3; len: 18; v_gene: TRBV4-1; CDR3nt: TGCGCCAGCACCCCATGGGGAGTAGCGGGGCGGAGCACAGATACGCAGTATTTT; CDR3aa: CASTPWGVAGRSTDTQYF
abundance: .; d_gene: TRBD1; j_gene: TRBJ2-2; len: 14; v_gene: TRBV5-1; CDR3nt: TGCGCCAGCAGTGGGACAGGGCGGACCGGGGAGCTGTTTTTT; CDR3aa: CASSGTGRTGELFF
abundance: .; d_gene: .; j_gene: TRBJ2-5; len: 14; v_gene: TRBV6-6; CDR3nt: TGTGCCAGCAGTGGTCAGGGGCAGAGGGAGACCCAGTACTTC; CDR3aa: CASSGQGQRETQYF
abundance: .; d_gene: .; j_gene: TRBJ1-6; len: 13; v_gene: TRBV27; CDR3nt: TGTGCCAGCAGCCCCGCGTTTTGGTCACCCCTCCACTTT; CDR3aa: CASSPAFWSPLHF
abundance: .; d_gene: TRBD2; j_gene: TRBJ2-1; len: 17; v_gene: TRBV11-2; CDR3nt: TGTGCCAGCAGCTCCCTGACTAGCGGGACCTCCTACGATGACCAGTTCTTC; CDR3aa: CASSSLTSGTSYDDQFF
abundance: .; d_gene: .; j_gene: TRBJ2-1; len: 16; v_gene: TRBV9; CDR3nt: TGTGCCAGCAGCGTAGGGGTAGGGACCTCCTACAATGAGCAGTTCTTC; CDR3aa: CASSVGVGTSYNEQFF
abundance: .; d_gene: TRBD2; j_gene: TRBJ2-1; len: 14; v_gene: TRBV20-1; CDR3nt: TGCAGTGCTATGGGCGGGGGGGCTTACAATGAGCAGTTCTTC; CDR3aa: CSAMGGGAYNEQFF
abundance: .; d_gene: .; j_gene: TRBJ1-1; len: 15; v_gene: TRBV7-9; CDR3nt: TGTGCCAGCAGCTCCCCGAGTAAGGAGAACACTGAAGCTTTCTTT; CDR3aa: CASSSPSKENTEAFF
abundance: .; d_gene: .; j_gene: TRBJ1-2; len: 14; v_gene: TRBV11-2; CDR3nt: TGTGCCAGCAGCTCCCCAGTAGGAGGCCTGGGCTACACCTTC; CDR3aa: CASSSPVGGLGYTF
abundance: .; d_gene: .; j_gene: TRBJ1-1; len: 17; v_gene: TRBV19; CDR3nt: TGTGCCAGTAGTATAGGATTGTGGGCAGGTTCGAACACTGAAGCTTTCTTT; CDR3aa: CASSIGLWAGSNTEAFF
abundance: .; d_gene: TRBD2; j_gene: TRBJ2-3; len: 18; v_gene: TRBV3-1; CDR3nt: TGTGCCAGCAGCCACAACTTCGCTAGCGGGGGTGGAACAGATACGCAGTATTTT; CDR3aa: CASSHNFASGGGTDTQYF
abundance: few; d_gene: TRBD1; j_gene: TRBJ2-7; len: 15; v_gene: TRBV20-1; CDR3nt: TGCAGTGCTAGAGCCGGGACAGGGCCCTCCTACGAGCAGTACTTC; CDR3aa: CSARAGTGPSYEQYF
abundance: .; d_gene: .; j_gene: TRBJ1-4; len: 14; v_gene: TRBV6-5; CDR3nt: TGTGCCAGCGCCGACAGCGCCATAAATGAAAAACTGTTTTTT; CDR3aa: CASADSAINEKLFF
abundance: .; d_gene: TRBD1; j_gene: TRBJ2-5; len: 16; v_gene: TRBV9; CDR3nt: TGTGCCAGCAGCGCAGGACAGGGTCGGCTCCAAGAGACCCAGTACTTC; CDR3aa: CASSAGQGRLQETQYF
abundance: .; d_gene: TRBD1; j_gene: TRBJ2-1; len: 22; v_gene: TRBV5-1; CDR3nt: TGCGCCAGCAGCCACAACCCTCATGGACAGGGAGGACATCCCCTCTCCTACAATGAGCAGTTCTTC; CDR3aa: CASSHNPHGQGGHPLSYNEQFF
abundance: .; d_gene: .; j_gene: TRBJ2-1; len: 14; v_gene: TRBV3-1; CDR3nt: TGTGCCAGCAGCCAAGAATCCAGGGTCGACGAGCAGTTCTTC; CDR3aa: CASSQESRVDEQFF
abundance: once; d_gene: TRBD2; j_gene: TRBJ2-1; len: 15; v_gene: TRBV9; CDR3nt: TGTGCCTCTTCGGGGCGGGGGGGAAACCTACGTGAGCAGTTCTTC; CDR3aa: CASSGRGGNLREQFF
abundance: .; d_gene: .; j_gene: TRBJ1-5; len: 14; v_gene: TRBV5-5; CDR3nt: TGTGCCAGCAGCTTGGAGTGGTATAATCAGCCCCAGCATTTT; CDR3aa: CASSLEWYNQPQHF
abundance: once; d_gene: .; j_gene: TRBJ1-1; len: 13; v_gene: TRBV10-3; CDR3nt: TGTGCCATCAGTGAACGGGAGGCCACTGAAGCTTTCTTT; CDR3aa: CAISEREATEAFF
abundance: .; d_gene: .; j_gene: TRBJ2-7; len: 13; v_gene: TRBV18; CDR3nt: TGTGCCAGCTCACCAACCCCTTGGGGCGAGCAGTACTTC; CDR3aa: CASSPTPWGEQYF
abundance: .; d_gene: TRBD1; j_gene: TRBJ1-2; len: 15; v_gene: TRBV7-2; CDR3nt: TGTGCCAGCAGCTCGAAGACAGGGTCGGCCTATGGCTACACCTTC; CDR3aa: CASSSKTGSAYGYTF
abundance: .; d_gene: .; j_gene: TRBJ2-7; len: 14; v_gene: TRBV5-6; CDR3nt: TGTGCCAGCAGCTTGGGTTGGGGTTCATACGAGCAGTACTTC; CDR3aa: CASSLGWGSYEQYF
abundance: few; d_gene: .; j_gene: TRBJ2-7; len: 14; v_gene: TRBV2; CDR3nt: TGTGCCAGCAGAGACAGGGAGGGCTCCTACGAGCAGTACTTC; CDR3aa: CASRDREGSYEQYF
abundance: many; d_gene: TRBD2; j_gene: TRBJ2-1; len: 17; v_gene: TRBV29-1; CDR3nt: TGCAGCGTTGAAGATAGCGGGGGGGCTAGCTCCTACAATGAGCAGTTCTTC; CDR3aa: CSVEDSGGASSYNEQFF
abundance: .; d_gene: .; j_gene: TRBJ2-7; len: 15; v_gene: TRBV7-2; CDR3nt: TGTGCCAGCAGCACCCAGGTCGGGGTCCAATACGAGCAGTACTTC; CDR3aa: CASSTQVGVQYEQYF
abundance: .; d_gene: TRBD2; j_gene: TRBJ2-3; len: 16; v_gene: TRBV12-3/TRBV12-4; CDR3nt: TGTGCCAGCAGGGGGACTAGCGGGGTGGGCACAGATGCGCAGTATTTT; CDR3aa: CASRGTSGVGTDAQYF
abundance: .; d_gene: .; j_gene: TRBJ1-2; len: 12; v_gene: TRBV2; CDR3nt: TGTGCCAGCAGTGGAGGGGGGCACGGCTACACCTTC; CDR3aa: CASSGGGHGYTF
abundance: .; d_gene: TRBD1; j_gene: TRBJ2-6; len: 17; v_gene: TRBV4-1; CDR3nt: TGCGCCAGCAGCCAAGGACAGGGTGTGTCTGGGGCCAACGTCCTGACTTTC; CDR3aa: CASSQGQGVSGANVLTF
abundance: few; d_gene: .; j_gene: TRBJ1-2; len: 17; v_gene: TRBV5-1; CDR3nt: TGCGCCAGCAGCTTGGGACAGCTTAACCTTGGAGGGAGTGGCTACACCTTC; CDR3aa: CASSLGQLNLGGSGYTF
abundance: .; d_gene: TRBD1; j_gene: TRBJ2-7; len: 14; v_gene: TRBV6-4; CDR3nt: TGTGCCAGCAGCGGACAGGGAGTTGACTACGAGCAGTACTTC; CDR3aa: CASSGQGVDYEQYF
abundance: .; d_gene: .; j_gene: TRBJ1-4; len: 14; v_gene: TRBV20-1; CDR3nt: TGCAGTGCTAGAGATTGGGACACCCAAGAAAAACTGTTTTTT; CDR3aa: CSARDWDTQEKLFF
abundance: few; d_gene: .; j_gene: TRBJ1-2; len: 12; v_gene: TRBV29-1; CDR3nt: TGCAGCGTTGGAGGTGGTATCTATGGCTACACCTTC; CDR3aa: CSVGGGIYGYTF
abundance: few; d_gene: .; j_gene: TRBJ2-7; len: 14; v_gene: TRBV5-5; CDR3nt: TGTGCCAGCAGCTCTACTACAGGGAACTACGAGCAGTACTTC; CDR3aa: CASSSTTGNYEQYF
abundance: .; d_gene: TRBD1; j_gene: TRBJ2-1; len: 14; v_gene: TRBV28; CDR3nt: TGTGCCAGCAGTCCGGTGACAGGGGGAAATGAGCAGTTCTTC; CDR3aa: CASSPVTGGNEQFF
abundance: few; d_gene: .; j_gene: TRBJ2-3; len: 15; v_gene: TRBV2; CDR3nt: TGTGCCAGCAGCGTAGACAGGCTAGACACAGATACGCAGTATTTT; CDR3aa: CASSVDRLDTDTQYF
abundance: .; d_gene: TRBD2; j_gene: TRBJ2-7; len: 15; v_gene: TRBV7-2; CDR3nt: TGTGCCAGCAGCTCCCCGGGACTAGCGGGGCGCGAGCAGTACTTC; CDR3aa: CASSSPGLAGREQYF
abundance: .; d_gene: TRBD1; j_gene: TRBJ2-5; len: 16; v_gene: TRBV10-3; CDR3nt: TGTGCCATCAGTGACCTGGGACAGGGAGATTTGGAGACCCAGTACTTC; CDR3aa: CAISDLGQGDLETQYF
abundance: .; d_gene: .; j_gene: TRBJ2-2; len: 15; v_gene: TRBV3-1; CDR3nt: TGTGCCAGCAGCCAGAATGGACTCTACACCGGGGGGCTGTTTTTT; CDR3aa: CASSQNGLYTGGLFF
abundance: few; d_gene: TRBD2; j_gene: TRBJ2-3; len: 19; v_gene: TRBV4-1; CDR3nt: TGCGCCAGCAGCCAGACTAGCGGGGCCAACCTTCTCCCAATCGCGACGCAGTATTTT; CDR3aa: CASSQTSGANLLPIATQYF
abundance: .; d_gene: .; j_gene: TRBJ1-4; len: 14; v_gene: TRBV4-1; CDR3nt: TGCGCCAGCAGCCCCAGTGGGAGGGGTGAAAAACTGTTTTTT; CDR3aa: CASSPSGRGEKLFF
abundance: few; d_gene: .; j_gene: TRBJ2-5; len: 15; v_gene: TRBV20-1; CDR3nt: TGCAGTGCCAGGGCCAAACCCCTCTCTCAAGAGACCCAGTACTTC; CDR3aa: CSARAKPLSQETQYF
abundance: .; d_gene: TRBD1; j_gene: TRBJ1-1; len: 16; v_gene: TRBV9; CDR3nt: TGTGCCAGCAGCGTAGTACGGGACACAGGGGGTACTGAAGCTTTCTTT; CDR3aa: CASSVVRDTGGTEAFF
abundance: .; d_gene: TRBD2; j_gene: TRBJ2-2; len: 16; v_gene: TRBV20-1; CDR3nt: TGCAGTGCTAGCCCAGCGGGGGGACCTAACACCGGGGAGCTGTTTTTT; CDR3aa: CSASPAGGPNTGELFF
abundance: .; d_gene: .; j_gene: TRBJ1-2; len: 12; v_gene: TRBV19; CDR3nt: TGTGCCAGTAGGGGGGGGGCCCATGGCTACACCTTC; CDR3aa: CASRGGAHGYTF